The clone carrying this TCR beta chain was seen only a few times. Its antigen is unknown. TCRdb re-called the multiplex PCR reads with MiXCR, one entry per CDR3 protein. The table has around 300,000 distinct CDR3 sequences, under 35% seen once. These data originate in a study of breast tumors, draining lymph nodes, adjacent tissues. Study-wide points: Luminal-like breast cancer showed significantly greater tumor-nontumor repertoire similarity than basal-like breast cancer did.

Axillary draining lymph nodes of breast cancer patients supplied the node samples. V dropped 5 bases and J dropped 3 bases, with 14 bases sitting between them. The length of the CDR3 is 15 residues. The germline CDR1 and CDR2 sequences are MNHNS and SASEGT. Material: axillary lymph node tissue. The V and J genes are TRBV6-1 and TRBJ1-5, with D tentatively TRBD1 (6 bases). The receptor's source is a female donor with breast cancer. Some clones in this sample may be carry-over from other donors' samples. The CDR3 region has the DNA TGTGCCAGCAGTACAGGGTCCCTTAACAATCAGCCCCAGCATTTT. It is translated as CASSTGSLNNQPQHF.